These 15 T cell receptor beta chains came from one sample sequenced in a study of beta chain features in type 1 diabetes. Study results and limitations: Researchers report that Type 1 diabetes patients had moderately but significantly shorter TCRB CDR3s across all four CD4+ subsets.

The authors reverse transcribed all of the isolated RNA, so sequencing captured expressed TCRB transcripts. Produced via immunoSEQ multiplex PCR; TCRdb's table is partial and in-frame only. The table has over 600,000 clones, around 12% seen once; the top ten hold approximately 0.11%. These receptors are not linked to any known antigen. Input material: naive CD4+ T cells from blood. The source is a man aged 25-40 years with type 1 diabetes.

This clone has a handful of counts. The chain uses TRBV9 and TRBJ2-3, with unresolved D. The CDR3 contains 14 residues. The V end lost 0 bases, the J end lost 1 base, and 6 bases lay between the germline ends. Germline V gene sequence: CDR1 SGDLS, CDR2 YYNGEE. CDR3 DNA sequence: TGTGCCAGCAGCGTAGCTATTGGCACAGATACGCAGTATTTT. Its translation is CASSVAIGTDTQYF.

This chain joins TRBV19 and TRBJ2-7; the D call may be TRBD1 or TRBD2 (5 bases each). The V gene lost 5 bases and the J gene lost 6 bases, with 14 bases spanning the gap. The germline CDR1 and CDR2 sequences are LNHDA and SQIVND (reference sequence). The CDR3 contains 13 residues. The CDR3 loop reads CASSSQGGTEQYF. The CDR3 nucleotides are TGTGCCAGTAGTTCCCAGGGTGGGACCGAGCAGTACTTC.

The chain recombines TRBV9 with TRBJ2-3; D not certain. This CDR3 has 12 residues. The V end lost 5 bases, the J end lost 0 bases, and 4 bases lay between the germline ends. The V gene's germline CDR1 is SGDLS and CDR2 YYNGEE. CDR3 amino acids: CASRDSTDTQYF. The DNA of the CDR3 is TGTGCCAGCAGAGACAGCACAGATACGCAGTATTTT.

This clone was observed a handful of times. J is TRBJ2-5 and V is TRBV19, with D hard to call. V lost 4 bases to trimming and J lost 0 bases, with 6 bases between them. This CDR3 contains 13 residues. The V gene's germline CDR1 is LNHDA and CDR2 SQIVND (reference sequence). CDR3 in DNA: TGTGCCAGTAGTACGTCCTACCAAGAGACCCAGTACTTC. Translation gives CASSTSYQETQYF.

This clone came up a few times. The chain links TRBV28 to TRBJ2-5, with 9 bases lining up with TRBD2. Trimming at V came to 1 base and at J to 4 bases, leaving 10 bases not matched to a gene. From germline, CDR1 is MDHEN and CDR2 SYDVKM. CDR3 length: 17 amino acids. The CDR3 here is CASSLSGLAHSTETQYF. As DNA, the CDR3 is TGTGCCAGCAGTTTATCGGGACTAGCCCATAGTACAGAGACCCAGTACTTC.

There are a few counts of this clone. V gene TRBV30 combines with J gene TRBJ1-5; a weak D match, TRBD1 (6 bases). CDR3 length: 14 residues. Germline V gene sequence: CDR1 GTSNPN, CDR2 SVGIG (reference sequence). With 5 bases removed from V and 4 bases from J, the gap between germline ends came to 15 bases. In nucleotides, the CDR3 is TGTGCCTGGGGTTGGGGGGCGGCAAATCAGCCCCAGCATTTT. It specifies CAWGWGAANQPQHF.

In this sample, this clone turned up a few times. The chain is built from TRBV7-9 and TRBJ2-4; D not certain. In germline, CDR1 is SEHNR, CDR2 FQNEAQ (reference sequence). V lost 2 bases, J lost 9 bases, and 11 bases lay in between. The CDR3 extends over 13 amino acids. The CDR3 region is CASSLTGESIQYF. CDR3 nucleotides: TGTGCCAGCAGCTTAACTGGGGAATCCATTCAGTACTTC.

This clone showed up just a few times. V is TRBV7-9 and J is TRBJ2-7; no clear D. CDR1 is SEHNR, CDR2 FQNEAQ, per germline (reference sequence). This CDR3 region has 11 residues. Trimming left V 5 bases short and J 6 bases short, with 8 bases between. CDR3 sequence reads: CASSGSSEQYF. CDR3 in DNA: TGTGCCAGCAGCGGATCATCCGAGCAGTACTTC.

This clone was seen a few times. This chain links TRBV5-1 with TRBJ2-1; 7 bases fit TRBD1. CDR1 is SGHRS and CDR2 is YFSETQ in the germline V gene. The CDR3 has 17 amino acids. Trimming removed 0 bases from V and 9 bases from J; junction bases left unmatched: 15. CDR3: CASSLAPTGATDSEQFF. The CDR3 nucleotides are TGCGCCAGCAGCTTGGCCCCCACAGGGGCAACCGATAGTGAGCAGTTCTTC.

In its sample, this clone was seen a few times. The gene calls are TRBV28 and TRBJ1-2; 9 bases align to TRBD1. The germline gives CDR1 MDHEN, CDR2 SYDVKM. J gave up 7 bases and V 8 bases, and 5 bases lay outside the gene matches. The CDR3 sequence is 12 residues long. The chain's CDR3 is CASGQGLTGYTF. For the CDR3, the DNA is TGTGCCAGCGGACAGGGGCTTACTGGCTACACCTTC.

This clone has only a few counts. The CDR3 here is CASSRLAGNSYEQYF. The CDR3 nucleotides are TGCGCCAGCAGCCGGCTAGCGGGGAACTCCTACGAGCAGTACTTC. The chain carries TRBV5-1 and TRBJ2-7; 9 bases line up with TRBD2. Germline lookup yields CDR1 SGHRS and CDR2 YFSETQ. The CDR3 is 15 amino acids. Trimming removed 4 bases from V and 0 bases from J; junction bases left unmatched: 5.

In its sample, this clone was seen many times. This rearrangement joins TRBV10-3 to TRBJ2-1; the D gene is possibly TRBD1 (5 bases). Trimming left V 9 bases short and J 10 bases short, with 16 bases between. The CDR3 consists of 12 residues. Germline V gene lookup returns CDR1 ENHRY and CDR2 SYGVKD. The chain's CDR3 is CAIRPDKGEQFF. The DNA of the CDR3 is TGTGCCATTCGCCCCGACAAGGGGGAGCAGTTCTTC.

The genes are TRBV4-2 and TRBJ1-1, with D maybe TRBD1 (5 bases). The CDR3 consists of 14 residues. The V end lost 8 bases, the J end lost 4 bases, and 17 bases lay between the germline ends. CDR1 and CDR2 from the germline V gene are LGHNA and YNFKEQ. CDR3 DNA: TGTGCCAGCGGGAGTGCAGGGAGAGGCACTGAAGCTTTCTTT. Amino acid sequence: CASGSAGRGTEAFF.

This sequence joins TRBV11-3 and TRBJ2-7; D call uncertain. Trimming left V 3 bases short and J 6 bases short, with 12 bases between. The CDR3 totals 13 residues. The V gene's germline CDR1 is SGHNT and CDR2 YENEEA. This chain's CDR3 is CASSFTEVAEQYF. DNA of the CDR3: TGTGCCAGCAGCTTCACAGAGGTCGCCGAGCAGTACTTC. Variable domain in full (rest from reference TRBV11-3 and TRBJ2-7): EAGVVQSPRYKIIEKKQPVAFWCNPISGHNTLYWYLQNLGQGPELLIRYENEEAVDDSQLPKDRFSAERLKGVDSTLKIQPAELGDSAVYLCASSFTEVAEQYFGPGTRLTVT.

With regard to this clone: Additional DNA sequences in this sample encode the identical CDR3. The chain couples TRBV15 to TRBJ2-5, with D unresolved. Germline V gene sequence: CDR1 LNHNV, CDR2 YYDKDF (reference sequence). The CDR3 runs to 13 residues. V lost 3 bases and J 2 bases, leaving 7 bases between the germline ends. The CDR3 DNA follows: TGTGCCACCAGCAGGGGATATCAAGAGACCCAGTACTTC. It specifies CATSRGYQETQYF. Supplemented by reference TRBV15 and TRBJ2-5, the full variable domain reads DAMVIQNPRYQVTQFGKPVTLSCSQTLNHNVMYWYQQKSSQAPKLLFHYYDKDFNNEADTPDNFQSRRPNTSFCFLDIRSPGLGDTAMYLCATSRGYQETQYFGPGTRLLVL.